Following are 32 T cell receptor beta chains from one sample sequenced in a study of T cells in Graves' hyperthyroidism and ophthalmopathy. Regions amplified from RNA transcripts were the TCR beta CDR3 regions. The HTBI primer set drove a first-round RT-PCR of the TCR CDR3. TCRdb called the multiplex PCR reads again in MiXCR, with one record for every CDR3 protein. Among over 200,000 distinct CDR3 sequences, more than 14% were seen once, and the ten largest hold 13%. The source material was blood. Receptor source: a woman aged 35 to 49 with Graves' hyperthyroidism that later progressed to Graves' ophthalmopathy.

This clonotype was counted at least ten times. This chain joins TRBV7-9 and TRBJ2-3; 16 positions agree with TRBD2. V gave up 5 bases and J gave up 5 bases; unmatched junction bases: 7. The CDR3 is made up of 17 amino acids. Germline CDR1 SEHNR, CDR2 FQNEAQ (reference sequence). The CDR3 coding sequence is TGTGCCAGCAGCCCAGGGACTAGCGGGAGGGCCAGAGATACGCAGTATTTT. Protein: CASSPGTSGRARDTQYF.

Worth noting for this clonotype: The junction departs from the called germline gene at one end, perhaps through a read error. The chain carries TRBV20-1 and TRBJ2-2; D perhaps matches TRBD2 (5 bases). The CDR3 consists of 13 residues. CDR1 and CDR2 from the germline V gene are DFQATT and SNEGSKA (reference sequence). The CDR3 sequence: CSFLRVGTGELLF. Here the CDR3 DNA reads TGCAGTTTTCTTAGGGTTGGCACCGGGGAGCTGTTGTTT.

In its sample, this clonotype was seen many times. The gene calls are TRBV5-5 and TRBJ2-7; no clear D. The CDR3 contains 14 residues. CDR1 is SGHKS and CDR2 is YYEKEE in the germline V gene (reference sequence). V was cut by 3 bases and J by 0 bases, with 10 bases left in between. This CDR3 is CASSSRTNSYEQYF. CDR3 in DNA: TGTGCCAGCAGCTCAAGGACCAACTCCTACGAGCAGTACTTC.

This clonotype was recorded many times. V and J are TRBV5-1 and TRBJ2-7, with a possible D match to TRBD1 (8 bases). The CDR3 length is 15 residues. Trimming removed 4 bases from V and 6 bases from J, with 20 bases in between. CDR1 is SGHRS, CDR2 YFSETQ, per germline. In DNA, the CDR3 is TGCGCCAGCAGCCTCACAGGGGGGGAAAGACTCGAGCAGTACTTC. It encodes CASSLTGGERLEQYF.

This clonotype was observed many times. The rearrangement links TRBV12-3 or TRBV12-4 to TRBJ2-1; 7 bases fit TRBD2. J lost 3 bases, V lost 7 bases, and 3 bases had no gene match. The CDR3 is 13 amino acids. The CDR3 sequence is CASTREFYNEQFF. DNA of the CDR3: TGTGCCAGCACGCGGGAGTTCTACAATGAGCAGTTCTTC.

This clonotype was seen repeatedly, ten times or more. The chain combines TRBV2 with TRBJ2-7; either TRBD1 or TRBD2 may supply D (6 bases each). The CDR3 sequence is 12 residues long. The germline V gene encodes CDR1 SNHLY and CDR2 FYNNEI. With 8 bases removed from V and 3 bases from J, the gap between germline ends came to 11 bases. The CDR3 spells CASGGTNYEQYF. The CDR3 region has the DNA TGTGCCAGCGGCGGGACAAACTACGAGCAGTACTTC.

The chain couples TRBV28 to TRBJ2-4, with TRBD2 matching 15 bases. Germline CDR1 is MDHEN and CDR2 is SYDVKM. V was clipped by 5 bases and J by 7 bases; unmatched bases: 12. The CDR3 spans 18 residues. CDR3: CASSPRRTSGRELNIQYF. CDR3 coding DNA: TGTGCCAGCAGTCCCCGCAGGACTAGCGGGAGGGAATTGAACATTCAGTACTTC.

This clonotype has more than one count but fewer than ten. The rearrangement uses TRBV4-1 and TRBJ2-6; D unclear. CDR3 size: 15 residues. The ends were cut back, 1 base at V and 3 bases at J, with 7 bases in the middle. Per germline, CDR1 MGHRA and CDR2 YSYEKL. CDR3 protein: CASSQVLYGANVLTF. CDR3 bases: TGCGCCAGCAGCCAAGTACTGTATGGGGCCAACGTCCTGACTTTC.

For this clonotype: A much larger clone lies a single base off, so this may be a read error. The genes are TRBV10-3 and TRBJ1-4, with no clear D. From germline, CDR1 is ENHRY and CDR2 SYGVKD. The CDR3 contains 13 residues. The CDR3 sequence: CATSESEGEKLFF. The CDR3 DNA reads as TGTGCCACCAGTGAGTCTGAAGGGGAAAAACTGTTTTTT.

The gene calls are TRBV28 and TRBJ1-5; the D gene is possibly TRBD1 (5 bases). Germline values: CDR1 MDHEN, CDR2 SYDVKM. Trimming removed 3 bases at V and 2 bases at J, with 8 bases between. The CDR3 has 14 amino acids. CDR3: CASSLWGGNQPQHF. CDR3 in DNA: TGTGCCAGCAGTTTGTGGGGCGGCAATCAGCCCCAGCATTTT.

This clonotype showed up many times. V is TRBV27 and J is TRBJ2-1; 11 bases are shared with TRBD1. Germline trimming cut 6 bases from V and 4 bases from J; bases unmatched to any gene: 5. The CDR3 length is 15 residues. Germline CDR1 and CDR2: MNHEY and SMNVEV (reference sequence). The CDR3 is CASRWTGGAYNEQFF. The CDR3 bases are TGTGCCAGCAGGTGGACAGGGGGCGCGTACAATGAGCAGTTCTTC.

This clonotype was detected ten times or more. The chain couples TRBV11-2 to TRBJ2-2; 13 bases match TRBD2. CDR1 is SGHAT and CDR2 is FQNNGV in the germline V gene. V was clipped by 5 bases and J by 2 bases; unmatched bases: 11. The CDR3 spans 19 residues. The CDR3 sequence is CASSATIRTSGSNTGELFF. For the CDR3, the DNA is TGTGCCAGCAGCGCTACCATAAGGACTAGCGGGAGTAACACCGGGGAGCTGTTTTTT.

At least ten counts were recorded for this clonotype. The CDR3 is CAWSGFLGAAYEQYF. The DNA for the CDR3 is TGTGCCTGGAGTGGATTTTTAGGGGCGGCCTACGAGCAGTACTTC. V usage is TRBV30 and J usage is TRBJ2-7, with D perhaps matching TRBD1 (5 bases). Trimming removed 1 base at V and 2 bases at J, with 15 bases between. Germline V gene sequence: CDR1 GTSNPN, CDR2 SVGIG (reference sequence). The length of the CDR3 is 15 residues. The whole variable domain, filled in from reference TRBV30 and TRBJ2-7, reads SQTIHQWPATLVQPVGSPLSLECTVEGTSNPNLYWYRQAAGRGLQLLFYSVGIGQISSEVPQNLSASRPQDRQFILSSKKLLLSDSGFYLCAWSGFLGAAYEQYFGPGTRLTVT.

This clonotype has just a few counts. The chain couples TRBV6-1 to TRBJ2-1, with a possible D match to TRBD2 (6 bases). This CDR3 has 14 amino acids. Germline CDR1 reads MNHNS; CDR2 reads SASEGT. V gave up 6 bases and J gave up 5 bases, with 14 bases separating them. The CDR3 reads CASSPTRSNNEQFF. Here the CDR3 DNA reads TGTGCCAGCAGCCCGACTAGATCAAACAATGAGCAGTTCTTC.

This clonotype appeared a few times. The chain couples TRBV12-3 or TRBV12-4 to TRBJ1-5; 9 positions match TRBD1. Trimming removed 5 bases from V and 7 bases from J; junction bases left unmatched: 12. This CDR3 region has 16 residues. The CDR3 sequence: CASSPDRGEIRQPQHF. The CDR3 coding sequence is TGTGCCAGCAGTCCGGACAGGGGAGAGATCAGGCAGCCCCAGCATTTT.

This clonotype was seen ten or more times. This chain uses TRBV15 with TRBJ2-1; D possibly corresponds to TRBD2 (6 bases). Trimming left V 1 base short and J 0 bases short, with 13 bases between. Germline CDR1 reads LNHNV; CDR2 reads YYDKDF (reference sequence). The length of the CDR3 is 17 residues. CDR3 nucleotide sequence: TGTGCCACCAGCAGAGGGGGCGCCGGGAGCTCCTACAATGAGCAGTTCTTC. Translated: CATSRGGAGSSYNEQFF.

As for this clonotype: The junction does not match germline at one end; this may be a read error. This chain joins TRBV11-2 and TRBJ2-3; D uncertain. This CDR3 contains 12 residues. The V gene's germline CDR1 is SGHAT and CDR2 FQNNGV. CDR3 in DNA: TGTGCCGGCAGCTTACTCGGAGATACGCAGTATTTT. Translation: CAGSLLGDTQYF.

This clonotype was seen ten or more times. CDR3 in amino acids: CASSHPPRDPEQFF. In DNA, the CDR3 is TGCGCCAGCAGCCATCCTCCCAGGGACCCTGAGCAGTTCTTC. The gene calls are TRBV4-1 and TRBJ2-1, with D perhaps given as TRBD1 or TRBD2 (5 bases each). The CDR3 is 14 amino acids. V was pared by 3 bases and J by 9 bases, with 15 bases between. The V gene's germline CDR1 is MGHRA and CDR2 YSYEKL.

This clonotype occurred many times. The gene calls are TRBV20-1 and TRBJ2-2; 11 nucleotides align to TRBD2. V was pared by 3 bases and J by 3 bases, with 0 bases of the junction left unmatched. CDR3 size: 14 residues. Germline V gene data show CDR1 as DFQATT and CDR2 as SNEGSKA (reference sequence). CDR3 DNA sequence: TGCAGTGCTAGGGGACTAGCGGACACCGGGGAGCTGTTTTTT. Translating it yields CSARGLADTGELFF.

This clonotype was seen at least ten times. The chain carries TRBV5-1 and TRBJ1-2; D uncertain. V was cut by 0 bases and J by 0 bases, with 9 bases left in between. This CDR3 is 15 amino acids long. Germline assignment: CDR1 SGHRS and CDR2 YFSETQ. CDR3 bases: TGCGCCAGCAGCTTGGGCGCAGCTTCTAACTATGGCTACACCTTC. Its translation: CASSLGAASNYGYTF.

On this clonotype: A much larger clonotype is one base distant, so this may be a read error. CDR3 sequence: CASSLARDYEQFF. In DNA form, the CDR3 reads TGTGCCAGCAGCTTGGCTAGGGATTACGAGCAGTTCTTC. V and J are TRBV11-2 and TRBJ2-1; D is uncertain. Germline-derived CDR1 and CDR2 are SGHAT and FQNNGV. This CDR3 has 13 amino acids. V lost 3 bases and J 10 bases, leaving 13 bases between the germline ends.

The CDR3 DNA follows: TGTGCCAGCAGCTTGAAAGGGGGCGCGTTCCCAGATACGCAGTATTTT. Its protein product is CASSLKGGAFPDTQYF. This chain joins TRBV5-4 and TRBJ2-3, with 7 bases fitting TRBD1. CDR1 is SGHNT and CDR2 is YYREEE in the germline V gene (reference sequence). The CDR3 has 16 amino acids. Germline trimming cut 1 base from V and 4 bases from J; bases unmatched to any gene: 9.

In its sample, this clonotype was seen once. One junction end disagrees with the germline gene, perhaps due to a read error. The chain has TRBV12-3 or TRBV12-4 and TRBJ1-1; D may be TRBD1 (6 bases). The CDR3 runs to 15 residues. CDR3 coding DNA: TGTGCCAACAGTATACAGGGTAACCCTCACGTCCCCGCTTTCTTT. Its translation: CANSIQGNPHVPAFF.

The gene calls are TRBV14 and TRBJ2-3; 9 bases are a match to TRBD1. Germline V lookup: CDR1 SGHDN, CDR2 FVKESK. Losses at the gene ends were 2 bases for V and 5 bases for J; bases not matched to a gene: 5. This CDR3 region has 15 residues. The CDR3: CASSQIGTGKDTQYF. The CDR3, as DNA: TGTGCCAGCAGCCAAATCGGGACAGGGAAAGATACGCAGTATTTT.

This clonotype was seen only a few times. This chain links TRBV6-1 with TRBJ2-7; no clear D gene. In germline, CDR1 is MNHNS, CDR2 SASEGT. This CDR3 spans 12 amino acids. V was pared by 5 bases and J by 1 base, with 6 bases between. CDR3 residues: CASSTPSYEQYF. The CDR3 bases are TGTGCCAGCAGTACGCCTTCCTACGAGCAGTACTTC.

The J gene is TRBJ1-5, the V gene TRBV30; a possible D gene is TRBD1 (6 bases). The germline CDR1 and CDR2 sequences are GTSNPN and SVGIG (reference sequence). The ends were cut back, 4 bases at V and 2 bases at J, with 15 bases in the middle. The CDR3 spans 15 residues. DNA for the CDR3: TGTGCCTGGACCACAGGGCCGCAGGGCAATCAGCCCCAGCATTTT. This codes for CAWTTGPQGNQPQHF.

This chain joins TRBV5-1 and TRBJ2-1, with D tentatively TRBD2 (6 bases). There are 17 residues in the CDR3. Germline-derived CDR1 and CDR2 are SGHRS and YFSETQ. V was trimmed by 9 bases and J by 4 bases, leaving 26 bases between them. The CDR3 region is CATAPYSRRATYNEQFF. Written as DNA, the CDR3 is TGCGCCACCGCCCCATATAGTAGGAGGGCCACTTACAATGAGCAGTTCTTC. Complete variable domain (other parts from reference TRBV5-1 and TRBJ2-1): KAGVTQTPRYLIKTRGQQVTLSCSPISGHRSVSWYQQTPGQGLQFLFEYFSETQRNKGNFPGRFSGRQFSNSRSEMNVSTLELGDSALYLCATAPYSRRATYNEQFFGPGTRLTVL.

This clonotype was counted between two and nine times. A much larger clone lies one base from this, so it may be a read error. The chain uses TRBV18 and TRBJ2-2, with D perhaps TRBD1 or TRBD2 (6 bases each). Per germline, CDR1 KGHSH and CDR2 LQKENI. There are 14 residues in the CDR3. CDR3 nucleotides: TGTGCCAGCTCACGGGGGGCGAACACCGGGAAGCTGTTTTTT. Its translation: CASSRGANTGKLFF.

This clonotype was detected only a few times. The rearrangement uses TRBV5-6 and TRBJ2-1; 8 nucleotides match TRBD2. CDR1 is SGHDT and CDR2 is YYEEEE in the germline V gene. Trimming at V came to 5 bases and at J to 4 bases, leaving 23 bases not matched to a gene. The CDR3 runs 20 residues. CDR3 bases: TGTGCCAGCAGACAAGACCCGGGGGCCGCGGGGGGTTCTCGGTACAATGAGCAGTTCTTC. This gives the protein CASRQDPGAAGGSRYNEQFF.

This clonotype was seen many times. The V gene is TRBV7-3, the J gene TRBJ2-6; no reliable D call. This CDR3 is built from 16 residues. The germline V and J ends were trimmed by 4 bases and 0 bases, with 10 bases remaining between them. Germline assignment: CDR1 SGHTA and CDR2 FQGTGA. CDR3 sequence: CASSSPFGSGANVLTF. In DNA, the CDR3 is TGTGCCAGCAGCTCACCGTTCGGCTCTGGGGCCAACGTCCTGACTTTC.

Only a few counts were recorded for this clonotype. The chain couples TRBV3-1 to TRBJ2-2; TRBD2 agrees at 8 bases. Unmatched junction bases numbered 6, after V lost 4 bases and J lost 8 bases. The CDR3 is 14 amino acids. Germline CDR1 reads LGHDT; CDR2 reads YNNKEL (reference sequence). The CDR3 loop is CASSLGTSRGELFF. The CDR3 DNA is TGTGCCAGCAGCCTCGGGACTAGTCGTGGGGAGCTGTTTTTT. Complete variable domain (other parts from reference TRBV3-1 and TRBJ2-2): DTAVSQTPKYLVTQMGNDKSIKCEQNLGHDTMYWYKQDSKKFLKIMFSYNNKELIINETVPNRFSPKSPDKAHLNLHINSLELGDSAVYFCASSLGTSRGELFFGEGSRLTVL.

This clonotype was counted at least ten times. The chain couples TRBV6-1 to TRBJ2-1, with TRBD2 matching over 9 bases. This CDR3 region has 14 residues. Germline loops: CDR1 MNHNS, CDR2 SASEGT. The V segment lost 6 bases and the J segment 5 bases; nucleotides outside the gene matches: 5. The CDR3 region has the DNA TGTGCCAGCAGCCCGGCGGGAGGGCACAATGAGCAGTTCTTC. This sequence encodes CASSPAGGHNEQFF.